This T cell receptor (beta chain) was identified in a study of regulatory T cells in long-lasting Graves disease (dated by TCRdb to the early 2020s). Study-level background: In the newly diagnosed Graves' disease group, patients had been taking antithyroid drugs for less than 3 months. Peripheral blood TCR sequencing and RNA sequencing compared persistent Graves' disease patients with newly diagnosed Graves' disease patients. The study took place in China and was registered as a clinical trial. A total of roughly 35 samples underwent TCR sequencing: around 13 from persistent and roughly 20 from newly diagnosed Graves' disease patients.

In the paper's terms, the time point label means: newly diagnosed GD, antithyroid drugs for less than 3 months. For both TCR sequencing and RNA sequencing, RNA was extracted from PBMCs using TRIzol. Graves' disease was diagnosed according to American Thyroid Association guidelines. The patients came from an endocrinology department in Xi'an, China. Each patient gave about 9.1 milliliters of peripheral blood, collected in an EDTA anticoagulant tube. PBMCs were isolated by Ficoll Paque Plus density gradient separation without further T cell sorting. RNA quality was checked with an Agilent 2100 Bioanalyzer and agarose gel, and concentration with a NanoDrop 2000. The CDR3 sequence holds 15 residues, the cysteine and phenylalanine included. The entry retains the CDR3 DNA only, 45 bases that are in frame from base 1. CDR1 and CDR2 are read off the germline V gene (reference sequence) as MNHEY and SMNVEV. Ends trimmed: V by 5 bases, J by 2 bases; bases unmatched to a gene: 6.

This clonotype was found a few times. The antigen it binds to is not known. This may come from a read error, since a much larger clone is one base off. Beyond this particular receptor, the publication reports: As a limitation, the authors acknowledged that the small sample size may reduce accuracy. TRBV28, TRBJ1-2 and TRBJ2-5 were preferentially used in persistent disease, while TRBV20-1 and TRBJ2-1 were favored in newly diagnosed disease. Only the TCR beta chain was sequenced and analyzed. Compared with newly diagnosed patients, patients with persistent Graves' disease had lower TCR Shannon entropy and fewer highly expanded clones, which suggests clonal expansion. More public clonotypes were shared among persistent patients (around 2,600) than among newly diagnosed patients (roughly 1,000). The study examined only peripheral blood because the primary lesion, thyroid tissue, could not be accessed.

Library preparation employed multiplex PCR. The run used an Illumina HiSeq 4000. TCR beta libraries were built with iRepertoire HTBI primers and Arm-PCR amplification of CDR3 regions. Before sequencing, the PCR products underwent gel purification. Per the authors' processing: Gene usage analysis of CDR3 amino acid clonotypes used the roughly 62 TRBV and approximately 13 TRBJ segments found across samples. COPE and FqMerger were used to merge the filtered high-quality paired reads into contigs. BLAST was used to align contigs to the IMGT TRBV, TRBD and TRBJ reference genes, and CDR3 was defined following IMGT. Highly expanded clones were defined as clonotypes with a frequency above 0.1%. Shannon entropy was used to measure repertoire diversity, and the Gini coefficient was used to measure V-J evenness. A clonotype found in more than one individual was treated as public. TCRdb reanalyzed the raw reads on its own, using fastp at Q25 for trimming and MiXCR for clone calling, and kept in-frame beta chains. When rows share a CDR3 protein, they turn into one entry using the most common DNA and genes. TCRdb, not the authors, supplied the V and J calls. The sample yields 550,000 or so distinct CDR3 sequences; 12% were counted once. The top ten constitute 7.5% to 9% of the sample.

The same specimen was also included in a second study, on T cells in Graves' hyperthyroidism and ophthalmopathy. That second report states: Graves' hyperthyroidism was defined as stable when no progression to ophthalmopathy occurred over 18 months of follow-up. Hyperthyroidism patients were aged 18 to 65 years and newly diagnosed, with disease duration of less than 2 months. Any patient with an uncontrolled infection, another autoimmune disease, pregnancy or lactation was excluded. Diagnoses were established on the basis of clinical symptoms, serum thyroxine and TRAb, thyroid ultrasound, and orbital computed tomography. The TCR CDR3 was subjected to a first round of RT-PCR using the HTBI primer set and the Qiagen OneStep RT-PCR kit. Most expanded thyroid clonotypes (frequency above 0.001) were also detected in blood, suggesting blood repertoires may reflect thyroid immune responses. In cross-validation, a model built on a 13 V-J signature told ophthalmopathy apart from stable hyperthyroidism with 85% to 90% sensitivity and roughly 83% specificity, and in testing the same model reached 80%/75%. In validation, progression to ophthalmopathy was predicted by the model with about 70% sensitivity and approximately 78% specificity, a median of about 6.8 months before onset. A discovery cohort of roughly 100 patients, about 40 with Graves' ophthalmopathy and approximately 60 with stable Graves' hyperthyroidism, was used to find distinguishing TCR V-J signatures. An independent validation cohort of around 19 hyperthyroidism patients and approximately 16 patients who later progressed to ophthalmopathy tested prospective prediction of ophthalmopathy. The 100 discovery patients were divided at random into training and test sets in a 7:3 ratio. Thyroid tissue and blood T-cell repertoires from roughly six Graves' hyperthyroidism patients were also compared in the study. After blood sampling, hyperthyroidism patients were treated with methimazole at a starting dose of 30 mg daily, and ophthalmopathy patients were treated with high-dose intravenous methylprednisolone. Libraries were constructed in a second round of multiplex PCR, after which size selection and purification were performed. Sequencing of the libraries was done on an Illumina HiSeq2000 using paired-end 100 bp reads. Raw data were processed with SOAPnuke, discarding reads with adapters, uncalled bases, mean Phred below 15, or no exact constant-primer or identifier match. COPE v1.2.5 was used to merge the high-quality paired reads, and each unique nucleotide sequence was defined as a clonotype. Clonotypes were aligned to IMGT TRBV, TRBD and TRBJ reference segments using MiTCR v1.1. The analysis included only V-J combinations with a frequency above 0.0001, which together covered approximately 99% of the repertoires. The TCS score was defined as the ratio of F50 (clonal expansion) to E x V (chaos), calculated using BLOSUM62-based TCRdist between CDR3 peptides within each V-J. Welch's t-statistics and random forest reduced roughly 500 V-J features to 10 to 15, which were used in a naive Bayes classifier (R e1071). Sample size was not statistically predetermined, and investigators were not blinded to group allocation. According to the paper, TCR Vbeta CDR3 sequencing was carried out on 135 peripheral blood samples, which came from 40 to 45 ophthalmopathy, 75 to 80 hyperthyroidism and some 17 progressor patients.

The origin of this receptor is a woman in her 30s with Graves disease. Donor details come from another sample of the same person, matched by shared clones. The rearranged chain carries TRBV27 and TRBJ2-1, and TRBD1 matches 7 of the central bases. This specimen consisted of peripheral blood mononuclear cells (PBMCs), obtained at new diagnosis, from a patient treated with antithyroid drugs. This receptor has the CDR3 CASSGRGSPYNEQFF. DNA sequence: TGTGCCAGCAGTGGCAGGGGGTCCCCCTACAATGAGCAGTTCTTC.